A selection of T cell receptor beta chains follows, all from one sample in a study of yellow fever vaccine responses in identical twins. TCRdb independently ran MiXCR on the RT-PCR reads; one entry per CDR3 protein. The repertoire holds more than 450 distinct CDR3 sequences, with around 84% as singletons. The source was T cells from blood (PBMCs), unsorted or a sorted subset (not recorded which), collected before or after yellow fever vaccination (not recorded which). The receptors were sampled from a female donor who received the yellow fever vaccine. CDR3s include the opening cysteine and the closing phenylalanine or tryptophan. A D gene is named only where the DNA matches it firmly. Clone size is not always given. Where it is, it says once, few, many or a class for expanded clones.

abundance: -
j_gene: TRBJ1-1
v_gene: TRBV4-2
d_gene: -
CDR3aa: CASSLTRDTEAFF
CDR3nt: TGTGCCAGCAGCCTGACACGAGACACTGAAGCTTTCTTT

abundance: -
j_gene: TRBJ2-3
v_gene: TRBV11-1
d_gene: -
CDR3aa: CASSLVSEAPLEYF
CDR3nt: TGTGCCAGCAGCTTAGTTTCCGAGGCCCCCCTGGAGTATTTT

abundance: -
j_gene: TRBJ2-1
v_gene: TRBV13
d_gene: -
CDR3aa: CASSLDGNNEQFF
CDR3nt: TGTGCCAGCAGCTTAGACGGTAACAATGAGCAGTTCTTC

abundance: -
j_gene: TRBJ1-3
v_gene: TRBV6-1
d_gene: -
CDR3aa: CASSEATVSSGNTIYF
CDR3nt: TGTGCCAGCAGTGAAGCGACCGTGAGCTCTGGAAACACCATATATTTT

abundance: -
j_gene: TRBJ2-1
v_gene: TRBV11-1
d_gene: TRBD2
CDR3aa: CASSYTGLADYNEQFF
CDR3nt: TGTGCCAGCAGCTATACGGGACTAGCGGATTACAATGAGCAGTTCTTC

abundance: -
j_gene: TRBJ2-1
v_gene: TRBV12-3/TRBV12-4
d_gene: -
CDR3aa: CASSLNPMSSYNEQFF
CDR3nt: TGTGCCAGCAGTTTAAACCCCATGAGCTCCTACAATGAGCAGTTCTTC

abundance: -
j_gene: TRBJ2-1
v_gene: TRBV11-3
d_gene: -
CDR3aa: CASSLAVAHEQFF
CDR3nt: TGTGCCAGCAGCTTAGCAGTTGCTCATGAGCAGTTCTTC

abundance: -
j_gene: TRBJ2-4
v_gene: TRBV20-1
d_gene: -
CDR3aa: CSASTGGEKNIQYF
CDR3nt: TGCAGTGCTAGCACAGGGGGGGAGAAAAACATTCAGTACTTC

abundance: -
j_gene: TRBJ2-1
v_gene: TRBV11-2
d_gene: TRBD2
CDR3aa: CASSSPRLAGGPGNEQFF
CDR3nt: TGTGCCAGCAGCTCCCCAAGACTAGCGGGGGGGCCTGGAAATGAGCAGTTCTTC

abundance: -
j_gene: TRBJ2-7
v_gene: TRBV23-1
d_gene: -
CDR3aa: CASSSDLYEQYF
CDR3nt: TGCGCCAGCTCCTCAGACCTCTACGAGCAGTACTTC

abundance: -
j_gene: TRBJ1-1
v_gene: TRBV4-1
d_gene: -
CDR3aa: CASSQEGWQGNTEAFF
CDR3nt: TGCGCCAGCAGCCAAGAGGGTTGGCAGGGGAACACTGAAGCTTTCTTT

abundance: -
j_gene: TRBJ2-3
v_gene: TRBV7-2
d_gene: -
CDR3aa: CASSLTPLPTDTQYF
CDR3nt: TGTGCCAGCAGCTTAACCCCTCTACCCACAGATACGCAGTATTTT

abundance: -
j_gene: TRBJ1-6
v_gene: TRBV10-3
d_gene: -
CDR3aa: CAISGPRDENSPLHF
CDR3nt: TGTGCCATCAGTGGGCCCCGGGACGAAAATTCACCCCTCCACTTT

abundance: -
j_gene: TRBJ1-1
v_gene: TRBV6-2/TRBV6-3
d_gene: -
CDR3aa: CASSYETGVFAEAFF
CDR3nt: TGTGCCAGCAGTTATGAGACGGGGGTGTTCGCTGAAGCTTTCTTT

abundance: -
j_gene: TRBJ1-6
v_gene: TRBV6-1
d_gene: -
CDR3aa: CASSNPNSPLHF
CDR3nt: TGTGCCAGCAGCAACCCGAATTCACCCCTCCACTTT

abundance: -
j_gene: TRBJ2-1
v_gene: TRBV24-1
d_gene: TRBD2
CDR3aa: CATSDGLEIGQFF
CDR3nt: TGTGCCACCAGTGACGGACTAGAGATCGGGCAGTTCTTC

abundance: -
j_gene: TRBJ1-5
v_gene: TRBV27
d_gene: -
CDR3aa: CASSSRTANQPQHF
CDR3nt: TGTGCCAGCAGTTCCCGGACAGCTAATCAGCCCCAGCATTTT

abundance: -
j_gene: TRBJ2-5
v_gene: TRBV12-5
d_gene: TRBD1
CDR3aa: CASGLVRTGPPETQYF
CDR3nt: TGTGCTAGTGGTTTGGTTCGGACAGGGCCCCCAGAGACCCAGTACTTC

abundance: -
j_gene: TRBJ1-1
v_gene: TRBV15
d_gene: -
CDR3aa: CATSRDSGRPVNTEAFF
CDR3nt: TGTGCCACCAGCAGAGATTCGGGGAGACCAGTGAACACTGAAGCTTTCTTT

abundance: few
j_gene: TRBJ1-1
v_gene: TRBV6-1
d_gene: -
CDR3aa: CASSHGSLRVTEAFF
CDR3nt: TGTGCCAGCAGTCATGGGTCCTTAAGAGTCACTGAAGCTTTCTTT

abundance: -
j_gene: TRBJ1-6
v_gene: TRBV11-2
d_gene: -
CDR3aa: CASSLVRARSPLHF
CDR3nt: TGTGCCAGCAGCTTAGTTAGGGCCCGGTCACCCCTCCACTTT

abundance: -
j_gene: TRBJ2-3
v_gene: TRBV7-9
d_gene: TRBD2
CDR3aa: CASSKRGGASWSDTQYF
CDR3nt: TGTGCCAGCAGCAAACGCGGGGGGGCTTCTTGGTCAGATACGCAGTATTTT

abundance: -
j_gene: TRBJ1-2
v_gene: TRBV23-1
d_gene: TRBD1
CDR3aa: CASSQSGRGFVYGYTF
CDR3nt: TGCGCCAGCAGTCAATCCGGCAGGGGGTTCGTCTATGGCTACACCTTC

abundance: -
j_gene: TRBJ2-3
v_gene: TRBV6-2/TRBV6-3
d_gene: -
CDR3aa: CASSPFTDTQYF
CDR3nt: TGTGCCAGCAGTCCCTTCACAGATACGCAGTATTTT

abundance: -
j_gene: TRBJ2-1
v_gene: TRBV5-4
d_gene: -
CDR3aa: CAYRQTGKNNEQFF
CDR3nt: TGTGCCTACCGACAGACAGGCAAAAACAATGAGCAGTTCTTC

abundance: -
j_gene: TRBJ2-7
v_gene: TRBV11-3
d_gene: -
CDR3aa: CASSPQTASEQYF
CDR3nt: TGTGCCAGCAGCCCCCAAACGGCTTCCGAGCAGTACTTC

abundance: -
j_gene: TRBJ2-5
v_gene: TRBV23-1
d_gene: TRBD1
CDR3aa: CATRQGETQYF
CDR3nt: TGCGCCACCCGACAGGGGGAGACCCAGTACTTC

abundance: -
j_gene: TRBJ2-1
v_gene: TRBV4-1
d_gene: TRBD1
CDR3aa: CASSRTGQGSGNEQFF
CDR3nt: TGCGCCAGCAGCCGTACCGGACAGGGATCAGGAAATGAGCAGTTCTTC

abundance: -
j_gene: TRBJ2-2
v_gene: TRBV11-2
d_gene: -
CDR3aa: CASSLFRGHTGELFF
CDR3nt: TGTGCCAGCAGCTTATTCCGGGGGCACACCGGGGAGCTGTTTTTT

abundance: -
j_gene: TRBJ1-1
v_gene: TRBV7-3
d_gene: TRBD1
CDR3aa: CASSLNARGLSEAFF
CDR3nt: TGTGCCAGCAGCTTAAACGCCAGGGGGTTGTCTGAAGCTTTCTTT

abundance: -
j_gene: TRBJ2-2
v_gene: TRBV20-1
d_gene: -
CDR3aa: CSARVGANTGELFF
CDR3nt: TGCAGTGCTAGAGTGGGGGCGAACACCGGGGAGCTGTTTTTT

abundance: -
j_gene: TRBJ2-3
v_gene: TRBV20-1
d_gene: TRBD2
CDR3aa: CSATHQTGRAEAQYF
CDR3nt: TGCAGTGCTACCCATCAAACCGGGAGGGCCGAGGCGCAGTATTTT

abundance: -
j_gene: TRBJ2-6
v_gene: TRBV11-2
d_gene: -
CDR3aa: CASSRRGTTGANVLTF
CDR3nt: TGTGCCAGCAGCCGCCGAGGGACAACTGGGGCCAACGTCCTGACTTTC

abundance: -
j_gene: TRBJ2-1
v_gene: TRBV5-1
d_gene: -
CDR3aa: CASEGGAGSDEQFF
CDR3nt: TGCGCCAGCGAGGGTGGAGCCGGGAGCGATGAGCAGTTCTTC

abundance: -
j_gene: TRBJ1-1
v_gene: TRBV11-1
d_gene: -
CDR3aa: CASGRGAPGTEAFF
CDR3nt: TGTGCCAGCGGAAGGGGGGCCCCAGGTACTGAAGCTTTCTTT

abundance: -
j_gene: TRBJ2-3
v_gene: TRBV11-2
d_gene: -
CDR3aa: CASSTIDTQYF
CDR3nt: TGTGCCAGCAGCACTATAGATACGCAGTATTTT

abundance: once
j_gene: TRBJ2-1
v_gene: TRBV6-2/TRBV6-3
d_gene: -
CDR3aa: CASSPGTLYNEQFF
CDR3nt: TGTGCCAGCAGCCCCGGGACTCTTTACAATGAGCAGTTCTTC

abundance: -
j_gene: TRBJ2-1
v_gene: TRBV20-1
d_gene: TRBD2
CDR3aa: CSARGGGPYNEQFF
CDR3nt: TGCAGTGCGCGCGGGGGGGGTCCCTACAATGAGCAGTTCTTC

abundance: -
j_gene: TRBJ1-5
v_gene: TRBV5-8
d_gene: -
CDR3aa: CASSLMRNQPQHF
CDR3nt: TGTGCCAGCAGCTTAATGAGGAATCAGCCCCAGCATTTT

abundance: few
j_gene: TRBJ1-2
v_gene: TRBV15
d_gene: -
CDR3aa: CATSGTGLVGYTF
CDR3nt: TGTGCCACCAGCGGAACAGGGCTGGTTGGCTACACCTTC

abundance: -
j_gene: TRBJ2-1
v_gene: TRBV24-1
d_gene: -
CDR3aa: CATSDYGDYNEQFF
CDR3nt: TGTGCCACCAGTGATTACGGGGACTACAATGAGCAGTTCTTC

abundance: -
j_gene: TRBJ2-1
v_gene: TRBV7-6
d_gene: TRBD2
CDR3aa: CASSLAAAGGPQGEQFF
CDR3nt: TGTGCTAGCAGCTTAGCGGCGGCGGGAGGGCCGCAGGGTGAGCAGTTCTTC

abundance: -
j_gene: TRBJ2-1
v_gene: TRBV5-1
d_gene: -
CDR3aa: CASSLVQGTRRSEQFF
CDR3nt: TGCGCCAGCAGCTTGGTTCAAGGAACCCGCAGGAGTGAGCAGTTCTTC

abundance: -
j_gene: TRBJ1-1
v_gene: TRBV10-3
d_gene: -
CDR3aa: CATNPGLGNTEAFF
CDR3nt: TGTGCCACCAACCCGGGACTGGGGAACACTGAAGCTTTCTTT

abundance: -
j_gene: TRBJ2-1
v_gene: TRBV20-1
d_gene: -
CDR3aa: CSVLKPGPIYNEQFF
CDR3nt: TGCAGTGTCCTAAAACCGGGACCGATTTACAATGAGCAGTTCTTC

abundance: few
j_gene: TRBJ1-2
v_gene: TRBV4-3
d_gene: TRBD1
CDR3aa: CASSQERGTVYGYTF
CDR3nt: TGCGCCAGCAGCCAAGAACGGGGGACAGTGTATGGCTACACCTTC

abundance: -
j_gene: TRBJ2-3
v_gene: TRBV20-1
d_gene: TRBD2
CDR3aa: CSASGAGAGTDTQYF
CDR3nt: TGCAGTGCTTCAGGAGCGGGGGCGGGCACAGATACGCAGTATTTT

abundance: hyperexpanded
j_gene: TRBJ2-3
v_gene: TRBV11-3
d_gene: TRBD1
CDR3aa: CASSLQGATQYF
CDR3nt: TGTGCCAGCAGCTTACAGGGGGCTACGCAGTATTTT

abundance: -
j_gene: TRBJ2-7
v_gene: TRBV12-5
d_gene: -
CDR3aa: CASGRGSAYEQYF
CDR3nt: TGTGCTAGTGGCCGGGGGTCTGCCTACGAGCAGTACTTC

abundance: once
j_gene: TRBJ2-1
v_gene: TRBV11-2
d_gene: -
CDR3aa: CASSLEGTSYNEQFF
CDR3nt: TGTGCCAGCAGCTTAGAGGGGACTTCCTACAATGAGCAGTTCTTC

abundance: -
j_gene: TRBJ2-3
v_gene: TRBV5-8
d_gene: -
CDR3aa: CASSFSPGTSTDTQYF
CDR3nt: TGTGCCAGCAGCTTCTCTCCGGGGACTAGCACAGATACGCAGTATTTT

abundance: -
j_gene: TRBJ1-2
v_gene: TRBV6-5
d_gene: -
CDR3aa: CASSYSRTDQGTF
CDR3nt: TGTGCCAGCAGTTACTCGAGGACGGACCAGGGCACCTTC

abundance: -
j_gene: TRBJ1-2
v_gene: TRBV7-9
d_gene: -
CDR3aa: CASSLTSGQNYGYIF
CDR3nt: TGTGCCAGCAGCTTAACTTCGGGGCAAAACTATGGCTACATCTTC

abundance: -
j_gene: TRBJ1-2
v_gene: TRBV4-1
d_gene: -
CDR3aa: CASSPGAGVRGGYTF
CDR3nt: TGCGCCAGCAGCCCCGGTGCGGGGGTCCGCGGGGGCTACACCTTC

abundance: once
j_gene: TRBJ2-1
v_gene: TRBV12-3/TRBV12-4
d_gene: -
CDR3aa: CASSSRDGNEQFF
CDR3nt: TGTGCCAGCAGCTCCAGGGATGGCAATGAGCAGTTCTTC

abundance: -
j_gene: TRBJ2-7
v_gene: TRBV9
d_gene: -
CDR3aa: CASSVAPLGVYEQYF
CDR3nt: TGTGCCAGCAGCGTAGCCCCTTTAGGAGTCTACGAGCAGTACTTC

abundance: -
j_gene: TRBJ2-7
v_gene: TRBV5-4
d_gene: TRBD2
CDR3aa: CASSPLAGGSYEQYF
CDR3nt: TGTGCCAGCAGCCCGCTAGCGGGAGGGTCCTACGAGCAGTACTTC

abundance: -
j_gene: TRBJ2-7
v_gene: TRBV2
d_gene: TRBD2
CDR3aa: CASTERETSRDEQYF
CDR3nt: TGTGCCAGCACTGAACGCGAGACTAGCCGCGACGAGCAGTACTTC

abundance: -
j_gene: TRBJ2-3
v_gene: TRBV11-1
d_gene: -
CDR3aa: CASSLDLTDTQYF
CDR3nt: TGTGCCAGCAGCTTGGACCTCACAGATACGCAGTATTTT